This TCR beta chain was sequenced in a study of T cells generated in artificial thymic organoids. This CDR3 is 12 amino acids long. V was shortened by 7 bases and J by 5 bases, with 11 bases between the two germline ends. Per the germline V gene, CDR1 is MNHNS and CDR2 is SASEGT. Separate semi-nested PCRs amplified TCRalpha and TCRbeta libraries using constant-region reverse primers in TRAC or TRBC. TCRdb re-analysed the 5' RACE reads in MiXCR, keeping a single row per CDR3 protein. The table includes about 6,000 distinct CDR3 sequences, over 25% detected once. By its share, this clonotype is medium-sized.

Sequenced sample: naive CD8+ T cells from blood. Subset specified: CD3+TCRalphabeta+CD8SP T cells; for blood, CD45RO-CCR7+ naive CD8+ T cells. The V and J genes are TRBV6-1 and TRBJ2-5; D uncertain. This receptor was obtained from a human donor who gave cord blood stem cells for thymic organoid culture, a cardiac surgery patient who gave postnatal thymus, or a blood donor (not recorded which). This CDR3 reads CASIRGAETQYF. CDR3 in DNA: TGTGCCAGCATACGAGGCGCCGAGACCCAGTACTTC.